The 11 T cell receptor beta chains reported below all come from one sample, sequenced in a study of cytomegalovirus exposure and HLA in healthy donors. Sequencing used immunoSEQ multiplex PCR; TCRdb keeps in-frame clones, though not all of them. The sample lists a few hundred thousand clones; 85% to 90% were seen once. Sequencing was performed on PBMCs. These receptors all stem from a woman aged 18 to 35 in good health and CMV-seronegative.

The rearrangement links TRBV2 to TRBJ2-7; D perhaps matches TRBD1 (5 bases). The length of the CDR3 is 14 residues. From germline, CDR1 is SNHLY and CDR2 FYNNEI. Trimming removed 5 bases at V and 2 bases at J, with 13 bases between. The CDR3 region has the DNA TGTGCCAGCAGTTACTCGGACACCACCTACGAGCAGTACTTC. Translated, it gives CASSYSDTTYEQYF.

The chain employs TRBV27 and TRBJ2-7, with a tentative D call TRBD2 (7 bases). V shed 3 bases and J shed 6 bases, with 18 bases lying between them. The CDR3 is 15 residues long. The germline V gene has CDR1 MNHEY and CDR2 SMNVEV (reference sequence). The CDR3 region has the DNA TGTGCCAGCAGTTTCCGGGGGGCGACCGGCGGCGAGCAGTACTTC. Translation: CASSFRGATGGEQYF.

The CDR3 sequence: CASSLSTTNEKLFF. CDR3 bases: TGCGCCAGCAGCCTCAGTACAACTAATGAAAAACTGTTTTTT. This chain uses TRBV4-1 with TRBJ1-4, with unresolved D. The CDR3 has 14 residues. The germline gives CDR1 MGHRA, CDR2 YSYEKL. V shed 4 bases and J shed 0 bases, with 6 bases lying between them.

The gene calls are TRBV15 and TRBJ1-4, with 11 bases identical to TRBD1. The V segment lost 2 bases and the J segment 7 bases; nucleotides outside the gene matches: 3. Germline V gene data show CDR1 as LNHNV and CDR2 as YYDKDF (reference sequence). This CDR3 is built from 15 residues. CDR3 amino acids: CATSRPGTGGEKLFF. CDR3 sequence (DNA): TGTGCCACCAGCAGACCCGGGACAGGGGGTGAAAAACTGTTTTTT. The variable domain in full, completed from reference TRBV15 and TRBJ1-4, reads DAMVIQNPRYQVTQFGKPVTLSCSQTLNHNVMYWYQQKSSQAPKLLFHYYDKDFNNEADTPDNFQSRRPNTSFCFLDIRSPGLGDTAMYLCATSRPGTGGEKLFFGSGTQLSVL.

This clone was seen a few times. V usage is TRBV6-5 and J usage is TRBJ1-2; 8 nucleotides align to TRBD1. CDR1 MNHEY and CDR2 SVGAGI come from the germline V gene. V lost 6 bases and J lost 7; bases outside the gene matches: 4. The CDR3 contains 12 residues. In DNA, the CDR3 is TGTGCCAGCAGCAAGACAGGGGTTGGCTACACCTTC. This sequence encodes CASSKTGVGYTF.

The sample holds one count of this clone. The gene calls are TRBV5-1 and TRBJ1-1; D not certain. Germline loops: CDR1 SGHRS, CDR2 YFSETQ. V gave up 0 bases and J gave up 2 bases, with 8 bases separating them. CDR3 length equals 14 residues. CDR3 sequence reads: CASSLGTYNTEAFF. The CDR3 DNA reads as TGCGCCAGCAGCTTGGGGACTTACAACACTGAAGCTTTCTTT.

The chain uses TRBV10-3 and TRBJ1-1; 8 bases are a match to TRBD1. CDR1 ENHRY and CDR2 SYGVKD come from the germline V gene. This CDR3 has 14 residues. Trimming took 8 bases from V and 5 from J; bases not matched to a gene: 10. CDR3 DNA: TGTGCCATCGGTACTCCCGACAGGGGAACTGAAGCTTTCTTT. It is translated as CAIGTPDRGTEAFF.

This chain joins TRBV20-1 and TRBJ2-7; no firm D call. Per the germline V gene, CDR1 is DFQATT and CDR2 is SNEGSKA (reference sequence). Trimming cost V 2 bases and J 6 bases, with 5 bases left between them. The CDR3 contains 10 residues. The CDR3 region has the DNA TGCAGTGCTAGATTAGTCGAGCAGTACTTC. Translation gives CSARLVEQYF.

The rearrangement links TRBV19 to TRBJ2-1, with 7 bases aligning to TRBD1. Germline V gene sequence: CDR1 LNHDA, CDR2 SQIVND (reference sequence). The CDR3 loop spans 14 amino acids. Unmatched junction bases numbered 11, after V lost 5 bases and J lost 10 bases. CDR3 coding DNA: TGTGCCAGTAGTGGGGGTAGGGGGCCGAGGGAGCAGTTCTTC. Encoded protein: CASSGGRGPREQFF.

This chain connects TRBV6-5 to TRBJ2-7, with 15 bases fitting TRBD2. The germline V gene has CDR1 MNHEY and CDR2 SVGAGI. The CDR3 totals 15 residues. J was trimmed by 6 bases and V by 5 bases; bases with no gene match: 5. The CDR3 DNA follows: TGTGCCAGCAGTCGGGGACTAGCGGGAGGAGCCGAGCAGTACTTC. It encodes CASSRGLAGGAEQYF.

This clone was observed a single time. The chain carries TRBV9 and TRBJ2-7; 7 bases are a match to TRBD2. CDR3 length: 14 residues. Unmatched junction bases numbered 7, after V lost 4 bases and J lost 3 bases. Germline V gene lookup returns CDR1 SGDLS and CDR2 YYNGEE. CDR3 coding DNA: TGTGCCAGCAGCCCCAGCGGGACCTACTACGAGCAGTACTTC. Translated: CASSPSGTYYEQYF. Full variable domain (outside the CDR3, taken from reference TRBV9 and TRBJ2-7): DSGVTQTPKHLITATGQRVTLRCSPRSGDLSVYWYQQSLDQGLQFLIQYYNGEERAKGNILERFSAQQFPDLHSELNLSSLELGDSALYFCASSPSGTYYEQYFGPGTRLTVT.